Below are 6 T cell receptor beta chains sequenced from a single sample in a study of T cells in Graves' hyperthyroidism and ophthalmopathy. Researchers amplified the TCR beta CDR3 regions from RNA transcripts. During a first-round RT-PCR of the TCR CDR3, the HTBI primer set was used. TCRdb re-derived calls from the multiplex PCR reads in MiXCR, one entry per CDR3 protein. The sample lists about 530,000 distinct CDR3 sequences, under 20% occurring once. Sequencing was performed on blood. The receptor set was obtained from a woman younger than 35 with Graves' ophthalmopathy.

This clonotype has more than one count but fewer than ten. The chain carries TRBV20-1 and TRBJ1-2, with TRBD1 identical over 9 bases. The V and J ends lost 6 bases and 4 bases, in that order; junction bases with no gene match: 6. This CDR3 is 13 amino acids long. Germline loops: CDR1 DFQATT, CDR2 SNEGSKA (reference sequence). CDR3 residues: CSARDRDIYGYTF. CDR3 coding DNA: TGCAGTGCAAGGGACAGGGATATCTATGGCTACACCTTC.

This clonotype occurred many times. The CDR3 DNA follows: TGTGCCAGCAGTTCTCTACTAGCTGCCCACACAGATACGCAGTATTTT. This gives the protein CASSSLLAAHTDTQYF. This rearrangement joins TRBV27 to TRBJ2-3; D is perhaps TRBD2 (6 bases). V was clipped by 4 bases and J by 2 bases, with 16 bases between them. The length of the CDR3 is 16 residues. Germline values: CDR1 MNHEY, CDR2 SMNVEV (reference sequence).

The chain recombines TRBV20-1 with TRBJ1-1; D is unclear. This CDR3 is 10 amino acids long. V lost 3 bases to trimming and J lost 6 bases, with 5 bases between them. Germline-derived CDR1 and CDR2 are DFQATT and SNEGSKA (reference sequence). Written as DNA, the CDR3 is TGCAGTGCTAGCCTCTCTGAAGCTTTCTTT. This gives the protein CSASLSEAFF.

Many counts were recorded for this clonotype. The chain has TRBV6-5 and TRBJ1-1; D uncertain. This CDR3 has 16 residues. Germline lookup yields CDR1 MNHEY and CDR2 SVGAGI. The ends were cut back, 0 bases at V and 0 bases at J, with 11 bases in the middle. DNA for the CDR3: TGTGCCAGCAGTTACTCGTCGGGGTACATGAACACTGAAGCTTTCTTT. The encoded protein is CASSYSSGYMNTEAFF.

As for this clonotype: At one end, the junction sequence differs from germline, possibly due to a read error. The chain combines TRBV6-6 with TRBJ1-2, with TRBD1 matching 7 bases. Germline assignment: CDR1 MNHNY and CDR2 SVGAGI (reference sequence). The CDR3 has 15 residues. The CDR3 loop is CASSYSGEGARGHTF. In nucleotides, the CDR3 is TGTGCCAGCAGTTACTCGGGTGAGGGGGCGCGTGGCCACACCTTC.

This clonotype was counted many times. Written as DNA, the CDR3 is TGTGCCAGCAGTTACGGGAAGGGGAGTGTTTTGGACCAGTACTTC. Protein sequence: CASSYGKGSVLDQYF. The chain has TRBV6-6 and TRBJ2-5; tentatively, D is TRBD1 or TRBD2 (5 bases each). This CDR3 is 15 amino acids long. Germline assignment: CDR1 MNHNY and CDR2 SVGAGI (reference sequence). With 2 bases removed from V and 10 bases from J, the gap between germline ends came to 20 bases.